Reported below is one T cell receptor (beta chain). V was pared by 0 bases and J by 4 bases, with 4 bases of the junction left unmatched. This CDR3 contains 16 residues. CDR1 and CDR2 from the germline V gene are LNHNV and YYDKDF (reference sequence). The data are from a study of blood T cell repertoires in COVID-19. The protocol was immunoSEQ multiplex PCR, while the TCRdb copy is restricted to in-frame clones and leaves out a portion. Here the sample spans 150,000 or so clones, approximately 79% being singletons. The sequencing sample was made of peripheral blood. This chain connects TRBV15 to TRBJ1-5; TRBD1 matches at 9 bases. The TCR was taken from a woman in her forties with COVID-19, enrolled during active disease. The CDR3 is CATSRDIGQGNQPQHF. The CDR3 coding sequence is TGTGCCACCAGCAGAGATATTGGACAGGGGAATCAGCCCCAGCATTTT. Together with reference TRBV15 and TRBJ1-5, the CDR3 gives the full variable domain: DAMVIQNPRYQVTQFGKPVTLSCSQTLNHNVMYWYQQKSSQAPKLLFHYYDKDFNNEADTPDNFQSRRPNTSFCFLDIRSPGLGDTAMYLCATSRDIGQGNQPQHFGDGTRLSIL.